What follows are 13 T cell receptor beta chains derived from one specimen sequenced in a study of vaccination and CD4 T cells after COVID-19. No cognate antigen is known for these TCRs. As for treatment: roughly nine-day PBMC culture with coronavirus spike peptide pools or control peptides (ViraFEST assay). Oncomine TCR Beta short-read sequencing was applied to DNA from cultured CD4+ T cells. One entry per CDR3 protein results from TCRdb running MiXCR on the PCR reads. In the table there are approximately 13,000 distinct CDR3 sequences, nearly 80% of which are singletons. Sample: CD4+ T cells from blood, cultured in vitro. These receptors were taken from a human donor who had recovered from COVID-19.

This sequence joins TRBV7-2 and TRBJ2-2; D not resolved. V was cut by 5 bases and J by 4 bases, with 11 bases left in between. Germline CDR1 reads SGHTA; CDR2 reads FQGNSA. The CDR3 extends over 14 amino acids. CDR3 protein: CASSLRTVTGELFF. CDR3 in DNA: TGTGCCAGCAGCCTTCGGACCGTCACCGGGGAGCTGTTTTTT.

J is TRBJ1-5 and V is TRBV7-9; no clear D. Germline loops: CDR1 SEHNR, CDR2 FQNEAQ (reference sequence). V was cut by 1 base and J by 6 bases, with 13 bases left in between. The CDR3 spans 15 residues. The CDR3 here is CASSLGVGVSQPQHF. As DNA, the CDR3 is TGTGCCAGCAGCTTAGGGGTCGGGGTTTCTCAGCCCCAGCATTTT.

The rearrangement links TRBV11-2 to TRBJ2-7; D remains unclear. The CDR3 length is 12 residues. Germline-derived CDR1 and CDR2 are SGHAT and FQNNGV. The germline V and J ends were trimmed by 1 base and 12 bases, with 13 bases remaining between them. The CDR3 sequence: CASSLVAEDLYF. The CDR3 DNA is TGTGCCAGCAGCTTAGTAGCAGAGGATTTGTACTTC.

The rearrangement uses TRBV29-1 and TRBJ2-1, with 13 bases aligning to TRBD2. The J call may be incorrect, as the DNA end agrees better with TRBJ2-7. CDR1 and CDR2 from the germline V gene are SQVTM and ANQGSEA. The CDR3 is made up of 14 amino acids. CDR3 sequence: CSVVRLAGGYEQYF. Here the CDR3 DNA reads TGCAGCGTTGTAAGACTAGCGGGAGGTTACGAGCAGTACTTC.

V is TRBV28 and J is TRBJ1-4; tentatively, D is TRBD1 (6 bases). Trimming shortened V by 6 bases and J by 10 bases, and 15 bases separated the two germline ends. The CDR3 runs 13 residues. Looked up from germline, CDR1 is MDHEN and CDR2 is SYDVKM. CDR3 in amino acids: CASRGGGGGKLFF. CDR3 DNA: TGTGCCAGCAGAGGGGGGGGCGGCGGAAAACTGTTTTTT.

This clonotype has only a few counts. CDR3 DNA: TGTGCCAGCAGTAGGGACAGGGGTCTCAACGAGCAGTACTTC. Translated, it gives CASSRDRGLNEQYF. This chain connects TRBV27 to TRBJ2-7, with 10 bases aligning to TRBD1. This CDR3 is built from 14 residues. Trimming took 5 bases from V and 5 from J; bases not matched to a gene: 6. The germline CDR1 and CDR2 sequences are MNHEY and SMNVEV (reference sequence).

This chain connects TRBV10-2 to TRBJ2-3, with TRBD2 identical over 8 bases. Germline loops: CDR1 WSHSY, CDR2 SAAADI. V lost 4 bases and J lost 5; bases outside the gene matches: 5. The CDR3 has 14 residues. CDR3 bases: TGCGCCAGCAGTGTAAGCGGGAGAGGAGATACGCAGTATTTT. It is translated as CASSVSGRGDTQYF.

A few counts support this clonotype. The J gene is TRBJ1-5, the V gene TRBV15; D remains ambiguous. The CDR3 covers 12 residues. V was pared by 4 bases and J by 6 bases, with 7 bases between. The V gene's germline CDR1 is LNHNV and CDR2 YYDKDF (reference sequence). The CDR3 here is CATSIPSQPQHF. DNA for the CDR3: TGTGCCACCAGCATTCCCAGTCAGCCCCAGCATTTT.

This chain connects TRBV2 to TRBJ1-5, with no clear D. The CDR3 contains 12 residues. V was shortened by 3 bases and J by 4 bases, with 4 bases between the two germline ends. Germline V gives CDR1 SNHLY, CDR2 FYNNEI. The CDR3 spells CASSEQNQPQHF. DNA for the CDR3: TGTGCCAGCAGTGAGCAAAATCAGCCCCAGCATTTT. The variable domain in full, with the rest retrieved from reference TRBV2 and TRBJ1-5, is EPEVTQTPSHQVTQMGQEVILRCVPISNHLYFYWYRQILGQKVEFLVSFYNNEISEKSEIFDDQFSVERPDGSNFTLKIRSTKLEDSAMYFCASSEQNQPQHFGDGTRLSIL.

This clonotype was seen only once. The J gene is TRBJ1-5, the V gene TRBV19; the match to TRBD1 covers 7 bases. Germline V gene data show CDR1 as LNHDA and CDR2 as SQIVND (reference sequence). The CDR3 extends over 14 amino acids. Germline trimming cut 7 bases from V and 6 bases from J; bases unmatched to any gene: 9. CDR3 bases: TGTGCCAGTACCCGCCGGGACAGCGGTCAGCCCCAGCATTTT. Its translation is CASTRRDSGQPQHF.

This chain uses TRBV28 with TRBJ2-2; 11 nucleotides agree with TRBD2. Germline values: CDR1 MDHEN, CDR2 SYDVKM. CDR3 length: 15 amino acids. J was trimmed by 4 bases and V by 4 bases; bases with no gene match: 2. Here the CDR3 reads CASSSGTSGTGELFF. CDR3 in DNA: TGTGCCAGCAGTTCCGGGACTAGCGGCACCGGGGAGCTGTTTTTT.

The V call is TRBV20-1, the J call TRBJ2-2; no reliable D call. CDR3 length: 14 residues. CDR1 and CDR2 (germline): DFQATT, SNEGSKA (reference sequence). Trimming removed 6 bases from V and 4 bases from J, with 15 bases in between. This CDR3 reads CSATSPSGTGELFF. CDR3 in DNA: TGCAGTGCGACTTCGCCATCCGGCACCGGGGAGCTGTTTTTT.

The chain recombines TRBV5-4 with TRBJ2-1; D is uncertain. The V end was cut by 4 bases, the J end by 6 bases, with 14 bases between. The germline gives CDR1 SGHNT, CDR2 YYREEE (reference sequence). CDR3 length: 14 amino acids. CDR3 amino acids: CASSPWRRRNEQFF. The DNA for the CDR3 is TGTGCCAGCAGCCCGTGGCGCCGGCGCAATGAGCAGTTCTTC.